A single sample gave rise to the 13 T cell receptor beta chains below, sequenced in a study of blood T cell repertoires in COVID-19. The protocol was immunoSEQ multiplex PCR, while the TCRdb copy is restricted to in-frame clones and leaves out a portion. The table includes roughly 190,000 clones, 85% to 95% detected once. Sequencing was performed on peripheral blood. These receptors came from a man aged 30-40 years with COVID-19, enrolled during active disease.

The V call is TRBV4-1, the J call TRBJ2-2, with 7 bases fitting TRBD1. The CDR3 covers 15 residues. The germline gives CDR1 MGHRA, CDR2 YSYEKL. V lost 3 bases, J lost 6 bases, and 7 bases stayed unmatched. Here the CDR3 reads CASSQGQPKSGELFF. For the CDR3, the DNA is TGCGCCAGCAGCCAGGGACAGCCAAAGTCCGGGGAGCTGTTTTTT.

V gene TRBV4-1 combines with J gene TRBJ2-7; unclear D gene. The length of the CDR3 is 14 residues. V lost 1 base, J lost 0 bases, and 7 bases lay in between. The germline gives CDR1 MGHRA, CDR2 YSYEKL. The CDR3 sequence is CASSQGAVSYEQYF. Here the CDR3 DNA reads TGCGCCAGCAGCCAAGGGGCTGTCTCCTACGAGCAGTACTTC.

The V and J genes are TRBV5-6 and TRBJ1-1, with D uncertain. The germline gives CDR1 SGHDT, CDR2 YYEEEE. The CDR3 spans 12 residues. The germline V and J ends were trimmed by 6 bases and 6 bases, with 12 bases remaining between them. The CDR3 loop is CASTRFTAEAFF. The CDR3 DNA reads TGTGCCAGCACTCGTTTTACAGCTGAAGCTTTCTTT. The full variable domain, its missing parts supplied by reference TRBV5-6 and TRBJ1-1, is DAGVTQSPTHLIKTRGQQVTLRCSPKSGHDTVSWYQQALGQGPQFIFQYYEEEERQRGNFPDRFSGHQFPNYSSELNVNALLLGDSALYLCASTRFTAEAFFGQGTRLTVV.

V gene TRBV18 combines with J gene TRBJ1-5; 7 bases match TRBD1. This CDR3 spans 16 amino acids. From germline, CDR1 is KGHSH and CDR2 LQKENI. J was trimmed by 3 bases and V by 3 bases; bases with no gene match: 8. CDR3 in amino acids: CASSPDIGGYNQPQHF. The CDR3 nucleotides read TGTGCCAGCTCACCGGATATAGGGGGCTACAATCAGCCCCAGCATTTT.

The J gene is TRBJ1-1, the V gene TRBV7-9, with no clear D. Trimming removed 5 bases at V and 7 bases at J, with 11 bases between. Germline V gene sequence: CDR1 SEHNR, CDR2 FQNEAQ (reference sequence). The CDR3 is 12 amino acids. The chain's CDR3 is CASSLLTDEAFF. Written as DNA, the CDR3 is TGTGCCAGCAGCCTCCTGACTGATGAAGCTTTCTTT.

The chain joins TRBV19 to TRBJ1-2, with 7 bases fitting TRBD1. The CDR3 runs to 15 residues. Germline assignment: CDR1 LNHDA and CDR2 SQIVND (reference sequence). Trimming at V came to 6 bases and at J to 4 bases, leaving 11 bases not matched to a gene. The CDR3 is CASSPRQGSIYGYTF. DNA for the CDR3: TGTGCCAGTAGCCCTCGACAGGGATCGATCTATGGCTACACCTTC. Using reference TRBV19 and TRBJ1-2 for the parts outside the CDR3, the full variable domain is DGGITQSPKYLFRKEGQNVTLSCEQNLNHDAMYWYRQDPGQGLRLIYYSQIVNDFQKGDIAEGYSVSREKKESFPLTVTSAQKNPTAFYLCASSPRQGSIYGYTFGSGTRLTVV.

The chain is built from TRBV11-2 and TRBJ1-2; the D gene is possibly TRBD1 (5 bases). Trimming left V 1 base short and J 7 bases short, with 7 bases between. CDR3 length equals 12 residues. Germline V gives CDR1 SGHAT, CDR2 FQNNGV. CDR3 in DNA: TGTGCCAGCAGCTTAGTAGGGGTTGGCTACACCTTC. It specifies CASSLVGVGYTF.

The CDR3 sequence is CASSYARTGANYGYTF. In DNA, the CDR3 is TGTGCCAGCAGTTACGCGCGGACAGGGGCTAACTATGGCTACACCTTC. V gene TRBV6-5 combines with J gene TRBJ1-2; 9 nucleotides align to TRBD1. This CDR3 has 16 amino acids. Looked up from germline, CDR1 is MNHEY and CDR2 is SVGAGI. V lost 2 bases, J lost 0 bases, and 4 bases stayed unmatched.

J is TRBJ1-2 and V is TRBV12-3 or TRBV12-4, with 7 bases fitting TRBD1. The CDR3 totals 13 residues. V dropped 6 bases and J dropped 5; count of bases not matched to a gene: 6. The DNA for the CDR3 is TGTGCCAGCAGCCCAACAGGGGAATATGGCTACACCTTC. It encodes CASSPTGEYGYTF.

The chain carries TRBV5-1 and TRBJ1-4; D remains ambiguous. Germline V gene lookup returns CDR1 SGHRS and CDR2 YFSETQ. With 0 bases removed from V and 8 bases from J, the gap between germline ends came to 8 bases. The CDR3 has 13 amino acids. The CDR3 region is CASSLDSGEKLFF. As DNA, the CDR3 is TGCGCCAGCAGCTTGGATTCGGGGGAAAAACTGTTTTTT.

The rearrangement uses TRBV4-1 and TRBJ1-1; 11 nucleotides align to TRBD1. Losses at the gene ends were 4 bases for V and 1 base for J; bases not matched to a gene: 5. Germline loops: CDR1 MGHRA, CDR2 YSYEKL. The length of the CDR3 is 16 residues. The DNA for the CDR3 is TGCGCCAGCAGCCGGGACAGGGGGATATCGAACACTGAAGCTTTCTTT. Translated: CASSRDRGISNTEAFF.

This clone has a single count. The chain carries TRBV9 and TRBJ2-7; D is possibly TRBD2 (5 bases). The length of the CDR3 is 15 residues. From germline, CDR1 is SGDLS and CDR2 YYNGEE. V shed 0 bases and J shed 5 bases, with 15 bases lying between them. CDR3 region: CASSVEGSRFDEQYF. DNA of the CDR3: TGTGCCAGCAGCGTAGAAGGGAGTAGGTTCGACGAGCAGTACTTC.

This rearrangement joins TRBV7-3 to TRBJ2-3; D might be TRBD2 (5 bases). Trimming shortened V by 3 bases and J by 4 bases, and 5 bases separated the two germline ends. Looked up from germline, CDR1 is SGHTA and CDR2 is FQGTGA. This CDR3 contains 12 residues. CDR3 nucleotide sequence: TGTGCCAGCAGCTTCGGGGCAGATACGCAGTATTTT. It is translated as CASSFGADTQYF.